This TCR beta chain was obtained from a study of shared clonotypes between healthy human individuals. Looking at the study overall: For every donor, three CD4 naive, three CD4 memory, two CD8 naive and one CD8 memory plates were used.

This CDR3 comprises 15 residues. Trimming took 4 bases from V and 2 from J; bases not matched to a gene: 3. Germline V gives CDR1 MDHEN, CDR2 SYDVKM. Sequencing was performed with immunoSEQ multiplex PCR; in TCRdb, only in-frame clones are kept and a portion is missing. The sample lists more than 1.2 million clones, 98% occurring once. This receptor was obtained from a man aged 30-40 years in good health. The gene calls are TRBV28 and TRBJ1-5; 9 bases are a match to TRBD1. The material sequenced was naive CD4+ T cells sorted from blood. The subset here: CD45RA+ positively selected. This CDR3 reads CASSYGTGRNQPQHF. The CDR3 coding sequence is TGTGCCAGCAGTTACGGGACAGGGCGCAATCAGCCCCAGCATTTT.